Listed here are 10 T cell receptor beta chains from one sample, sequenced in a study of cytomegalovirus exposure and HLA in healthy donors. The PCR employed 60 Vbeta primers together with 13 Jbeta primers. Some clones are missing from TCRdb's copy, which holds only in-frame ones; the method was immunoSEQ multiplex PCR. The table includes about 160,000 clones, 80% detected once. Sequencing was performed on PBMCs. Receptors originate from a young man in good health and CMV-seronegative.

The chain uses TRBV19 and TRBJ1-5; 10 nucleotides line up with TRBD1. The ends lost 4 bases at V and 6 bases at J; junction bases unmatched: 12. The germline CDR1 and CDR2 sequences are LNHDA and SQIVND (reference sequence). This CDR3 comprises 17 residues. CDR3 amino acids: CASSTGGDRGVSQPQHF. The CDR3 nucleotides read TGTGCCAGTAGTACTGGGGGGGACAGGGGTGTTTCTCAGCCCCAGCATTTT.

This clone was counted only a few times. V and J are TRBV6-6 and TRBJ2-5; D is unresolved. CDR3 length: 14 amino acids. Trimming took 4 bases from V and 6 from J, leaving 15 bases between them. The germline gives CDR1 MNHNY, CDR2 SVGAGI (reference sequence). The CDR3 DNA is TGTGCCAGCAGTTCACCGTCTAGTTTACAGACCCAGTACTTC. Amino acids: CASSSPSSLQTQYF.

V gene TRBV15 combines with J gene TRBJ2-7; D gene uncertain. Trimming removed 0 bases from V and 1 base from J, with 4 bases in between. Germline V lookup: CDR1 LNHNV, CDR2 YYDKDF (reference sequence). The CDR3 length is 13 residues. CDR3 sequence (DNA): TGTGCCACCAGCAGAGACTTATCCTACGAGCAGTACTTC. Amino acid sequence: CATSRDLSYEQYF.

The chain has TRBV19 and TRBJ1-2, with TRBD1 as a possible D gene (5 bases). This CDR3 comprises 14 residues. Deletions cut 3 bases from V and 4 bases from J, with 12 bases between. Germline CDR1 LNHDA, CDR2 SQIVND (reference sequence). Here the CDR3 DNA reads TGTGCCAGTAGTATCGCCAGGGATAGCTATGGCTACACCTTC. This sequence encodes CASSIARDSYGYTF. The full variable domain, rest sourced from reference TRBV19 and TRBJ1-2, is DGGITQSPKYLFRKEGQNVTLSCEQNLNHDAMYWYRQDPGQGLRLIYYSQIVNDFQKGDIAEGYSVSREKKESFPLTVTSAQKNPTAFYLCASSIARDSYGYTFGSGTRLTVV.

The V and J genes are TRBV6-1 and TRBJ2-7, with 8 bases identical to TRBD2. Unmatched junction bases numbered 13, after V lost 8 bases and J lost 7 bases. Germline V gene lookup returns CDR1 MNHNS and CDR2 SASEGT. CDR3 length equals 14 residues. The CDR3 here is CASLREGPPGEQYF. The CDR3 coding sequence is TGTGCCAGCCTCCGGGAGGGTCCCCCTGGGGAGCAGTACTTC.

This chain connects TRBV30 to TRBJ2-7; 10 bases are a match to TRBD1. CDR3 length: 16 amino acids. The V segment lost 2 bases and the J segment 3 bases; nucleotides outside the gene matches: 10. Germline lookup yields CDR1 GTSNPN and CDR2 SVGIG (reference sequence). CDR3 sequence (DNA): TGTGCCTGGAGTCCCAAATATGGACAGGGGGACTACGAGCAGTACTTC. Its translation: CAWSPKYGQGDYEQYF.

The chain has TRBV10-3 and TRBJ1-5; no reliable D call. Germline V gene lookup returns CDR1 ENHRY and CDR2 SYGVKD. This CDR3 is built from 17 residues. Deletions cut 3 bases from V and 9 bases from J, with 24 bases between. The CDR3 DNA is TGTGCCATCAGTGAAGTCCCTAAAACCGAGGGCTCAGTGCCCCAGCATTTT. This sequence encodes CAISEVPKTEGSVPQHF.

The V call is TRBV27, the J call TRBJ2-4; D gene unclear. Trimming shortened V by 5 bases and J by 0 bases, and 11 bases separated the two germline ends. Germline values: CDR1 MNHEY, CDR2 SMNVEV (reference sequence). This CDR3 is 15 amino acids long. DNA for the CDR3: TGTGCCAGCAGTGCGACATTACTAGCCAAAAACATTCAGTACTTC. Its protein is CASSATLLAKNIQYF.

The gene calls are TRBV9 and TRBJ2-1, with D unclear. This CDR3 comprises 14 residues. V shed 6 bases and J shed 2 bases, with 12 bases lying between them. CDR1 and CDR2 (germline): SGDLS, YYNGEE. The CDR3 sequence is CASNPNSAYNEQFF. DNA for the CDR3: TGTGCCAGCAACCCCAATTCGGCCTACAATGAGCAGTTCTTC.

The V and J genes are TRBV7-9 and TRBJ2-6, with TRBD2 identical over 7 bases. This CDR3 comprises 16 residues. Unmatched junction bases numbered 4, after V lost 1 base and J lost 4 bases. CDR1 SEHNR and CDR2 FQNEAQ come from the germline V gene (reference sequence). Written as DNA, the CDR3 is TGTGCCAGCAGCTTAGGGGGGACTACGGGGGCCAACGTCCTGACTTTC. This sequence encodes CASSLGGTTGANVLTF.